What follows is one TCR beta chain and its context. Its antigen is not identified. Additional DNA sequences in this sample encode the identical CDR3. The assay was immunoSEQ multiplex PCR, and TCRdb's table has in-frame clones only and misses some. The sample yields some 1,100,000 clones, around 78% seen once. None of the donors, who were healthy HIV-negative adults, had recently had acute infections or vaccinations. Naive CD45RA+ and memory CD45RA-negative subsets were split from CD4+ cells. V was pared by 9 bases and J by 5 bases, with 7 bases between. This CDR3 has 10 amino acids. The germline V gene encodes CDR1 LNHDA and CDR2 SQIVND (reference sequence). The data were obtained in a study of shared clonotypes between healthy human individuals. Study-wide background: Each donor contributed plates that comprised three CD4 naive, three CD4 memory, two CD8 naive and one CD8 memory. Broader study findings: In a handful of donors, approximately 5% of naive CD4 clonotypes appeared in common.

Sequenced input: memory CD4+ T cells from PBMCs. Subset defined: CD45RA-negative fraction. This chain joins TRBV19 and TRBJ1-1; no definite D call. The clonotype originates from a man between 18 and 35 years old in good health. Some clones in this sample may be carry-over from other donors' samples. This CDR3 reads CASGRTEAFF. The CDR3 DNA reads as TGTGCCAGCGGGAGGACTGAAGCTTTCTTT.